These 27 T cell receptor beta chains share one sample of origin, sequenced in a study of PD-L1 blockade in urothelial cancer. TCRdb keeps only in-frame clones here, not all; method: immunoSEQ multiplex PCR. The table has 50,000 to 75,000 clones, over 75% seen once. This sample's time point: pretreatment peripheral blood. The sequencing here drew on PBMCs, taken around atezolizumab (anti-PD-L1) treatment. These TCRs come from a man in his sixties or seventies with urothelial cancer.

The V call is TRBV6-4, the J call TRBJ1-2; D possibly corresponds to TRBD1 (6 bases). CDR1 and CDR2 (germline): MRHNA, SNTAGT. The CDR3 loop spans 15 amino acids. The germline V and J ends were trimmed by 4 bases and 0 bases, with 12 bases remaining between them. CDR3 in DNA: TGTGCCAGCAGTGTAGGACAGCCATCTAACTATGGCTACACCTTC. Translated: CASSVGQPSNYGYTF.

The CDR3 DNA reads as TGTGCCAGCAGCTTGGATGCAGGGGTGGGTGAAAAACTGTTTTTT. Protein product: CASSLDAGVGEKLFF. This sequence joins TRBV5-5 and TRBJ1-4, with D perhaps TRBD1 (6 bases). Germline loops: CDR1 SGHKS, CDR2 YYEKEE (reference sequence). The CDR3 runs to 15 residues. V lost 0 bases to trimming and J lost 7 bases, with 13 bases between them.

CDR3: CASSLSRAFYGYTF. CDR3 nucleotide sequence: TGTGCCAGCAGTTTATCGAGAGCTTTCTATGGCTACACCTTC. The genes are TRBV27 and TRBJ1-2; D is undetermined. The CDR3 is made up of 14 amino acids. V dropped 0 bases and J dropped 4 bases, with 9 bases sitting between them. Germline CDR1 is MNHEY and CDR2 is SMNVEV (reference sequence).

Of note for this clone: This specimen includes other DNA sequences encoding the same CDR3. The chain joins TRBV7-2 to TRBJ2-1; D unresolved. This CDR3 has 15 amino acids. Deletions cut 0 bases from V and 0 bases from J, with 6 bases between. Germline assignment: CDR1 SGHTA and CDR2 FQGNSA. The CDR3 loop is CASSLAVSSYNEQFF. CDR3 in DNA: TGTGCCAGCAGCTTAGCGGTGAGCTCCTACAATGAGCAGTTCTTC.

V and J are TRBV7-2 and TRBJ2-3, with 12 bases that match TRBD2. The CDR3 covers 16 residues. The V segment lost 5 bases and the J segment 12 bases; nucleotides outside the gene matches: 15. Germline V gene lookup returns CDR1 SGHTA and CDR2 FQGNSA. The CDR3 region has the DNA TGTGCCAGCAGCGAGGCTGGACTAGCGGGAATAGCGCCTCAGTATTTT. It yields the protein CASSEAGLAGIAPQYF.

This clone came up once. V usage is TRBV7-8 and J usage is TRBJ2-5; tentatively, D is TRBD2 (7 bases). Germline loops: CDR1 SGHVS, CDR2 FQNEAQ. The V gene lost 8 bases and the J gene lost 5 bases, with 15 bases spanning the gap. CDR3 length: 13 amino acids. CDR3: CASAGALGETQYF. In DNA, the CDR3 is TGTGCCAGCGCGGGGGCCCTGGGGGAGACCCAGTACTTC.

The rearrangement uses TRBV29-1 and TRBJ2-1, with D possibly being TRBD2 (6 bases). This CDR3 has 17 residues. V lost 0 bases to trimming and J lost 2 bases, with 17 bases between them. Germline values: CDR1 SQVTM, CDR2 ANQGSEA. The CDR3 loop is CSVEDRAEAGTYNEQFF. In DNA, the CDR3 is TGCAGCGTTGAAGATAGGGCAGAGGCGGGAACCTACAATGAGCAGTTCTTC.

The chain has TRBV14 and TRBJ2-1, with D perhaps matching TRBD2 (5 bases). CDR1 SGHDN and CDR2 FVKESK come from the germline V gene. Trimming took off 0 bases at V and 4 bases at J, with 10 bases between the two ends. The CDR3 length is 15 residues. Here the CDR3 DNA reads TGTGCCAGCAGCCAAGATTGGACTCGTTACAATGAGCAGTTCTTC. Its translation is CASSQDWTRYNEQFF.

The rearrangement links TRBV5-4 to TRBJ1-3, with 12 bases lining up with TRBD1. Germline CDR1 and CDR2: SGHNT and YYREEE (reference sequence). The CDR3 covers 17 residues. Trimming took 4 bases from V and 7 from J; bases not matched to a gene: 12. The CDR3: CASSLITGQGAGNTIYF. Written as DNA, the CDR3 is TGTGCCAGCAGCCTGATCACGGGACAGGGGGCCGGGAACACCATATATTTT.

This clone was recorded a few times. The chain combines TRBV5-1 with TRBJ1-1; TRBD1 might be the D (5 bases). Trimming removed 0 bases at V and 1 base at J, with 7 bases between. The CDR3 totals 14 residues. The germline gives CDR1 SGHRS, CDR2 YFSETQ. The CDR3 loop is CASSLGQQNTEAFF. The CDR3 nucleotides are TGCGCCAGCAGCTTGGGACAGCAGAACACTGAAGCTTTCTTT.

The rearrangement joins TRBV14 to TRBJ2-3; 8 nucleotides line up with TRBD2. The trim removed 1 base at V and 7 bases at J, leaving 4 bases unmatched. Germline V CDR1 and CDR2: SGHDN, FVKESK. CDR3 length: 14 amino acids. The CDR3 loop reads CASSQGTSSNTQYF. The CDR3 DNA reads TGTGCCAGCAGCCAAGGGACTAGCTCGAATACGCAGTATTTT.

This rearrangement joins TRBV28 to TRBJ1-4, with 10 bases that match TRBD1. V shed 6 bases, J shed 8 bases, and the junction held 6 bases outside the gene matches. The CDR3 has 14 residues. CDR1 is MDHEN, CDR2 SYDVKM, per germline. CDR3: CASRTGTGVEKLFF. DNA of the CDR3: TGTGCCAGCAGAACCGGGACAGGGGTAGAAAAACTGTTTTTT.

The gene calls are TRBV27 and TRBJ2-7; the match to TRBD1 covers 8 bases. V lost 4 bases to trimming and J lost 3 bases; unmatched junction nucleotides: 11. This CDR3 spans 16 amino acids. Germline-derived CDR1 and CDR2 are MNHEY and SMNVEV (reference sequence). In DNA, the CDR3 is TGTGCCAGCAGTTCCTACATTTCAGGGGGCATCTACGAGCAGTACTTC. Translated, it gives CASSSYISGGIYEQYF.

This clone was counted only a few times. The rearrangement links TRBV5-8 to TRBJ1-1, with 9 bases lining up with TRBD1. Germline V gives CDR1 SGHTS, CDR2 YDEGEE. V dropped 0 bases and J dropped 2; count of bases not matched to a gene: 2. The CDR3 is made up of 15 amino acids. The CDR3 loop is CASSLGDRANTEAFF. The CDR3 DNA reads TGTGCCAGCAGCTTGGGGGACAGGGCAAACACTGAAGCTTTCTTT.

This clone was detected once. CDR3 amino acids: CSGDLAEGGDTQYF. CDR3 bases: TGCAGCGGGGATCTAGCGGAGGGGGGAGATACGCAGTATTTT. This chain connects TRBV29-1 to TRBJ2-3, with D possibly TRBD2 on 7 matching bases. Germline lookup yields CDR1 SQVTM and CDR2 ANQGSEA. This CDR3 region has 14 residues. V was clipped by 7 bases and J by 5 bases, with 19 bases between them.

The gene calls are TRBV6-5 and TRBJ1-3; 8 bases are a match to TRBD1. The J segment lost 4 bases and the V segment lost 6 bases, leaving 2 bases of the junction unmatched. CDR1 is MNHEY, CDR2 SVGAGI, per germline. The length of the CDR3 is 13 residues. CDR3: CASRRTGGNTIYF. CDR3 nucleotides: TGTGCCAGCAGACGGACAGGGGGAAACACCATATATTTT.

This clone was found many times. The CDR3 loop is CASSEALRDRVNGYTF. The CDR3 bases are TGTGCCAGCAGTGAAGCGCTTCGGGACAGGGTCAATGGCTACACCTTC. The chain employs TRBV2 and TRBJ1-2, with TRBD1 matching over 9 bases. Per germline, CDR1 SNHLY and CDR2 FYNNEI. With V trimmed by 0 bases and J by 6 bases, 8 bases remained unmatched. The CDR3 runs to 16 residues.

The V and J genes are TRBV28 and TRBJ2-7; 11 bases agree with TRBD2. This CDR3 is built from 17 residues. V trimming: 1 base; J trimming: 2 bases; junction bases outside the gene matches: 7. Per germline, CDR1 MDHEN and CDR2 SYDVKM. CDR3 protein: CASSLLVTSGGTYEQYF. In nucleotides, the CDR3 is TGTGCCAGCAGTTTATTAGTCACTAGCGGGGGTACCTACGAGCAGTACTTC.

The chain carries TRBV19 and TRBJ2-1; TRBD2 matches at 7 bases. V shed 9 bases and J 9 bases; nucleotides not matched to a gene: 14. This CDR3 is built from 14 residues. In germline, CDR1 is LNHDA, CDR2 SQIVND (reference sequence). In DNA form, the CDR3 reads TGTGCCAGCGGAGGGATCGCGGGAGCCGGTGAGCAGTTCTTC. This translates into CASGGIAGAGEQFF.

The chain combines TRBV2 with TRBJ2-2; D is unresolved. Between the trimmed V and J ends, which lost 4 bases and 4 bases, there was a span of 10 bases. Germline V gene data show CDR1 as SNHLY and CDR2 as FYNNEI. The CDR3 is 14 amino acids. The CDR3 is CASSALVSTGELFF. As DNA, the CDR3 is TGTGCCAGCAGTGCGCTAGTGAGCACCGGGGAGCTGTTTTTT.

The CDR3 is CASSPRGLAGGGSTDTQYF. The CDR3 DNA reads as TGTGCCAGCAGCCCCCGGGGACTAGCGGGAGGTGGGAGCACAGATACGCAGTATTTT. This chain uses TRBV11-2 with TRBJ2-3; 15 bases line up with TRBD2. The V segment lost 5 bases and the J segment 0 bases; nucleotides outside the gene matches: 9. CDR1 is SGHAT, CDR2 FQNNGV, per germline. The CDR3 is 19 amino acids. Filled out from reference TRBV11-2 and TRBJ2-3, the complete variable domain reads EAGVAQSPRYKIIEKRQSVAFWCNPISGHATLYWYQQILGQGPKLLIQFQNNGVVDDSQLPKDRFSAERLKGVDSTLKIQPAKLEDSAVYLCASSPRGLAGGGSTDTQYFGPGTRLTVL.

The CDR3 DNA reads as TGTGCCAGCAGTGGTCGGACTAGCGGGGACTACAATGAGCAGTTCTTC. Protein: CASSGRTSGDYNEQFF. This sequence joins TRBV25-1 and TRBJ2-1, with 12 bases fitting TRBD2. CDR1 is MGHDK and CDR2 is SYGVNS in the germline V gene. CDR3 length: 16 residues. Trimming took 4 bases from V and 3 from J; bases not matched to a gene: 4.

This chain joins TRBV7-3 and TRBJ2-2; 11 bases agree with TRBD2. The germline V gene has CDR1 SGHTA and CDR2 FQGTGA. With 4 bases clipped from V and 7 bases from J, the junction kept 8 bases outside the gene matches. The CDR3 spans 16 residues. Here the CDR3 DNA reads TGTGCCAGCAGCTCACTAGCGGGAGAGTATAGCGGGGAGCTGTTTTTT. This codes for CASSSLAGEYSGELFF.

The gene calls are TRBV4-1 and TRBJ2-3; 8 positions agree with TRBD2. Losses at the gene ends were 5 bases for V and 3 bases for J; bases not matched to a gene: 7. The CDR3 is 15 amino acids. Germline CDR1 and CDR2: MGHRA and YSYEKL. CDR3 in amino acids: CASSFGGRQTDTQYF. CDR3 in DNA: TGCGCCAGCAGCTTCGGCGGGAGGCAGACAGATACGCAGTATTTT.

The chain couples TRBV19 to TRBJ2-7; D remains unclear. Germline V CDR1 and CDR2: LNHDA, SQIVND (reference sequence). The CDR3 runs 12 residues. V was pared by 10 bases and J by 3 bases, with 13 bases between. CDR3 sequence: CATKNANYEQYF. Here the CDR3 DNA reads TGTGCCACTAAGAACGCAAACTACGAGCAGTACTTC.

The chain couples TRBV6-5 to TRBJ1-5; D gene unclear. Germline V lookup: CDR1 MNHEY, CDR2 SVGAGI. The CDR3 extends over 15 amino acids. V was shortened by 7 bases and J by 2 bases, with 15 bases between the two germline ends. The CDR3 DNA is TGTGCCAGCACCTCGGGAGGAAGAGGCAATCAGCCCCAGCATTTT. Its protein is CASTSGGRGNQPQHF.

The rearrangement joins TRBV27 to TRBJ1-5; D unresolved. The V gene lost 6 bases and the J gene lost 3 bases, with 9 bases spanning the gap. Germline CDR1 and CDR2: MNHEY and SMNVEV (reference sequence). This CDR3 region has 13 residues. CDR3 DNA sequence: TGTGCCAGCAGGCTTAGTCTCAATCAGCCCCAGCATTTT. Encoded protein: CASRLSLNQPQHF.